These 15 T cell receptor beta chains share one sample of origin, sequenced in a study of blood T cells in healthy people across ages. Using a J-beta primer mix together with a sample-barcoded 5' primer, a second PCR was run for roughly 7 to 11 cycles. TCRdb processed the 5' RACE reads anew with MiXCR; each CDR3 protein has one entry. The table shows approximately 1,000,000 distinct CDR3 sequences, with 35% to 40% occurring only once. Material: blood. These receptors were obtained from a man in his late teens or twenties in good health.

Turning to this clonotype: Possible read error: a much larger clone is one base away. The V and J genes are TRBV12-3 or TRBV12-4 and TRBJ1-1; no clear D. This CDR3 has 12 residues. The V and J ends lost 4 bases and 1 base respectively, with 4 bases between them. CDR3 nucleotide sequence: TGTGCCAGCAGTTGCGGGAACACTGAAGCTTTCTTT. Protein product: CASSCGNTEAFF.

This clonotype was seen more than once but under ten times. This chain connects TRBV30 to TRBJ2-1; unclear D gene. The V end lost 3 bases, the J end lost 2 bases, and 8 bases lay between the germline ends. Germline V gene lookup returns CDR1 GTSNPN and CDR2 SVGIG (reference sequence). This CDR3 contains 13 residues. CDR3 in DNA: TGTGCCTGGAGCAAAGGAGCCTACAATGAGCAGTTCTTC. It yields the protein CAWSKGAYNEQFF.

The chain combines TRBV19 with TRBJ1-5; 9 nucleotides match TRBD1. The germline V gene has CDR1 LNHDA and CDR2 SQIVND (reference sequence). The CDR3 is 15 residues long. Unmatched junction bases numbered 5, after V lost 3 bases and J lost 5 bases. The CDR3 is CASSIEGTGYQPQHF. CDR3 coding DNA: TGTGCCAGTAGTATTGAGGGGACAGGGTATCAGCCCCAGCATTTT.

A single count supports this clonotype. The chain employs TRBV9 and TRBJ2-2; tentatively, D is TRBD1 (6 bases). This CDR3 comprises 16 residues. The V gene lost 4 bases and the J gene lost 6 bases, with 19 bases spanning the gap. Germline CDR1 and CDR2: SGDLS and YYNGEE. The DNA for the CDR3 is TGTGCCAGCAGCCTTGATTCCGGGACAACCGCCGGGGAGCTGTTTTTT. Encoded protein: CASSLDSGTTAGELFF.

The chain employs TRBV6-5 and TRBJ2-7; D is unresolved. V lost 0 bases to trimming and J lost 0 bases, with 18 bases between them. The germline gives CDR1 MNHEY, CDR2 SVGAGI. The CDR3 covers 18 residues. In DNA, the CDR3 is TGTGCCAGCAGTTACTCGCCCAACATGGGAAGATACTCCTACGAGCAGTACTTC. Amino acid sequence: CASSYSPNMGRYSYEQYF.

The V and J genes are TRBV27 and TRBJ1-1; no firm D call. The ends were cut back, 11 bases at V and 4 bases at J, with 20 bases in the middle. The germline V gene encodes CDR1 MNHEY and CDR2 SMNVEV (reference sequence). This CDR3 is built from 14 residues. Written as DNA, the CDR3 is TGTGCCGGCATCCAAGGGTTTCGGGGCACTGAAGCTTTCTTT. Translating it yields CAGIQGFRGTEAFF.

Ten or more counts support this clonotype. The V gene is TRBV7-2, the J gene TRBJ2-3, with D unclear. Germline V gene lookup returns CDR1 SGHTA and CDR2 FQGNSA. The V end lost 1 base, the J end lost 2 bases, and 4 bases lay between the germline ends. This CDR3 is 13 amino acids long. In nucleotides, the CDR3 is TGTGCCAGCAGCTTAGTAGTCACAGATACGCAGTATTTT. Amino acid sequence: CASSLVVTDTQYF.

The chain has TRBV12-3 or TRBV12-4 and TRBJ2-5; perhaps TRBD1 as D (6 bases). The CDR3 is 13 residues long. Trimming stripped 5 bases from V and 13 bases from J, with 20 bases between. The CDR3 spells CASSRRRGNIRYF. CDR3 sequence (DNA): TGTGCCAGCAGTCGGCGCAGGGGAAACATTCGGTACTTC.

A word on this clonotype: A read error may produce the germline difference seen at one junction end. The J gene is TRBJ2-3, the V gene TRBV7-2; D unclear. There are 13 residues in the CDR3. Germline V CDR1 and CDR2: SGHTA, FQGNSA. CDR3 sequence: CAGSSTSPDTQYF. CDR3 nucleotide sequence: TGTGCCGGCAGCTCTACCTCTCCAGATACGCAGTATTTT. Looking up the rest from reference TRBV7-2 and TRBJ2-3 gives the full variable domain: GAGVSQSPSNKVTEKGKDVELRCDPISGHTALYWYRQSLGQGLEFLIYFQGNSAPDKSGLPSDRFSAERTGGSVSTLTIQRTQQEDSAVYLCAGSSTSPDTQYFGPGTRLTVL.

The CDR3 loop is CSARPTRNNEQYF. The CDR3 DNA is TGCAGTGCTCGCCCAACTAGAAACAATGAGCAGTACTTC. The chain combines TRBV20-1 with TRBJ2-5; the D gene is possibly TRBD2 (5 bases). CDR1 is DFQATT and CDR2 is SNEGSKA in the germline V gene (reference sequence). V was shortened by 5 bases and J by 11 bases, with 21 bases between the two germline ends. The CDR3 is made up of 13 amino acids.

The chain carries TRBV12-3 or TRBV12-4 and TRBJ2-2; TRBD2 aligns across 8 bases. The CDR3 contains 15 residues. The trim removed 6 bases at V and 5 bases at J, leaving 8 bases unmatched. The CDR3 protein is CASSQSSGATGELFF. The DNA for the CDR3 is TGTGCCAGCAGCCAAAGTAGCGGGGCTACCGGGGAGCTGTTTTTT.

There are a few counts of this clonotype. This chain joins TRBV27 and TRBJ1-2; the D gene is possibly TRBD1 (5 bases). The CDR3 extends over 13 amino acids. Deletions cut 0 bases from V and 7 bases from J, with 9 bases between. From germline, CDR1 is MNHEY and CDR2 SMNVEV (reference sequence). CDR3 sequence reads: CASSLSRVGGYTF. CDR3 DNA sequence: TGTGCCAGCAGTTTATCCAGGGTTGGTGGCTACACCTTC.

CDR3 bases: TGCGCCAGCAGCCAAGGTACCGCCAGGGACACTGAAGCTTTCTTT. This translates into CASSQGTARDTEAFF. V is TRBV4-3 and J is TRBJ1-1; perhaps TRBD1 as D (5 bases). Germline V CDR1 and CDR2: LGHNA, YSLEER. The CDR3 extends over 15 amino acids. V was shortened by 1 base and J by 3 bases, with 12 bases between the two germline ends.

The V call is TRBV7-9, the J call TRBJ1-5; TRBD1 might be the D (6 bases). Trimming took 4 bases from V and 4 from J, leaving 14 bases between them. Germline CDR1 SEHNR, CDR2 FQNEAQ (reference sequence). This CDR3 comprises 15 residues. CDR3 coding DNA: TGTGCCAGCAGCTCAAGGGGGGAACTGAATCAGCCCCAGCATTTT. It translates to CASSSRGELNQPQHF.

This clonotype was seen just once. The CDR3 here is CAWISPTPFYTF. The CDR3 DNA reads as TGTGCCTGGATTTCCCCGACACCATTCTACACCTTC. V usage is TRBV30 and J usage is TRBJ1-2; D remains unclear. The CDR3 extends over 12 amino acids. V lost 4 bases to trimming and J lost 10 bases, with 16 bases between them. Germline assignment: CDR1 GTSNPN and CDR2 SVGIG (reference sequence).